The next 2 T cell receptor beta chains were all read from a single sample in a study of cytomegalovirus exposure and HLA in healthy donors. Data came from immunoSEQ multiplex PCR; TCRdb stores just in-frame clones and leaves some out. The top ten hold roughly 1.4% of the sample, which has about 76,000 clones, over 85% seen once. Sequenced: PBMCs. These receptors were taken from a man in his late teens or twenties in good health and CMV-seropositive.

J is TRBJ2-2 and V is TRBV7-9; possibly TRBD1 for D (5 bases). Deletions cut 1 base from V and 3 bases from J, with 9 bases between. Germline lookup yields CDR1 SEHNR and CDR2 FQNEAQ (reference sequence). CDR3 length equals 15 residues. The CDR3 reads CASSLVLGDTGELFF. CDR3 in DNA: TGTGCCAGCAGCTTAGTCTTAGGGGACACCGGGGAGCTGTTTTTT. Full variable domain (missing parts from reference TRBV7-9 and TRBJ2-2): DTGVSQNPRHKITKRGQNVTFRCDPISEHNRLYWYRQTLGQGPEFLTYFQNEAQLEKSRLLSDRFSAERPKGSFSTLEIQRTEQGDSAMYLCASSLVLGDTGELFFGEGSRLTVL.

This chain connects TRBV21-1 to TRBJ1-2; the table's TRBD1 call for D was not verified on the DNA. TRBV21-1 is recorded as a pseudogene. This CDR3 comprises 17 residues. The CDR3 region is CASSNGARDMSRAGYTF. The CDR3 DNA follows: TGTGCCAGCAGCAATGGGGCCAGGGATATGTCAAGAGCAGGCTACACCTTC.